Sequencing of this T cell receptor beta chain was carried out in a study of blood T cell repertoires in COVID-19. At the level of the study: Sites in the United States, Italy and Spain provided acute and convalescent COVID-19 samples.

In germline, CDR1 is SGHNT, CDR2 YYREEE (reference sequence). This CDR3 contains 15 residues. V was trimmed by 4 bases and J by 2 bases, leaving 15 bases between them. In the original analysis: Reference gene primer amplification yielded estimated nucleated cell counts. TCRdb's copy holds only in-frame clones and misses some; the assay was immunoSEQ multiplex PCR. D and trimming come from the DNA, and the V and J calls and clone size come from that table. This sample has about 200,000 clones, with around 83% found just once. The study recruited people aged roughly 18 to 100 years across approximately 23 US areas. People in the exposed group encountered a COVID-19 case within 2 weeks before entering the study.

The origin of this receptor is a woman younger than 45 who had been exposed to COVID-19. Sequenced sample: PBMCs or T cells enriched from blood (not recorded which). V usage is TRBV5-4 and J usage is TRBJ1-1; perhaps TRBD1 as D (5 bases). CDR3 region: CASSILQAINTEAFF. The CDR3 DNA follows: TGTGCCAGCAGCATCCTACAGGCTATTAACACTGAAGCTTTCTTT.